These 24 T cell receptor beta chains originate from one sample sequenced in a study of response to subunit inactivated influenza vaccine (dated by TCRdb to between 2017 and 2018). The library was prepared using RT-PCR. Sequencing relied on an Illumina HiSeq 2500. TCRdb cleaned the public reads at Q25 with fastp, built clones with MiXCR and kept in-frame beta chains. Entries that share a CDR3 protein sequence are merged under the most common genes and DNA. This sample holds about 240,000 distinct CDR3 sequences; over 9% were observed only once. The top ten hold 7.8% of the sample. The specimen comprised non-naive T cells sorted from PBMCs, sampled 14 to 15 days before vaccination. Taken with the paper, the label for cell subset or site translates to: memory T cell fraction. Source of these receptors: a man aged 50-60 years who received an inactivated influenza vaccine. Donor details come from another sample of the same person, matched by shared clones.

This clonotype occurred many times. The chain carries TRBV27 and TRBJ1-5, with D possibly matching TRBD1 (5 bases). V was shortened by 10 bases and J by 1 base, with 17 bases between the two germline ends. CDR3 length: 15 residues. Germline CDR1 is MNHEY and CDR2 is SMNVEV (reference sequence). CDR3 protein: CATSLGDGSNQPQHF. The CDR3 region has the DNA TGTGCCACCTCCTTAGGGGACGGAAGCAATCAGCCCCAGCATTTT.

There are a few counts of this clonotype. The J gene is TRBJ2-7, the V gene TRBV14, with 10 positions matching TRBD2. From germline, CDR1 is SGHDN and CDR2 FVKESK. Trimming took 4 bases from V and 1 from J; bases not matched to a gene: 7. The length of the CDR3 is 16 residues. CDR3 sequence (DNA): TGTGCCAGCAGCCCCGTGGGACTAGCGAATTCCTACGAGCAGTACTTC. Translated, it gives CASSPVGLANSYEQYF.

The chain combines TRBV3-1 with TRBJ2-7; TRBD1 is a possible D gene (6 bases). Per the germline V gene, CDR1 is LGHDT and CDR2 is YNNKEL (reference sequence). This CDR3 region has 15 residues. V was pared by 1 base and J by 3 bases, with 13 bases between. The CDR3 protein is CASSQGDSGVYEQYF. The CDR3 DNA is TGTGCCAGCAGCCAAGGTGATTCAGGGGTCTACGAGCAGTACTTC.

This chain links TRBV6-2 or TRBV6-3 with TRBJ1-5, with 7 bases lining up with TRBD1. Germline V gene sequence: CDR1 MNHEY, CDR2 SVGEGT. The CDR3 is 15 residues long. The junction had 7 bases not matched to a gene; V was cut back by 2 bases and J by 6 bases. The CDR3 reads CASSYRGTASQPQHF. The DNA for the CDR3 is TGTGCCAGCAGTTACCGCGGGACAGCCAGTCAGCCCCAGCATTTT.

The V gene is TRBV4-2, the J gene TRBJ2-3; 11 bases are shared with TRBD2. CDR1 and CDR2 (germline): LGHNA, YNFKEQ. Trimming removed 2 bases from V and 5 bases from J; junction bases left unmatched: 6. The length of the CDR3 is 16 residues. CDR3 region: CASSQRLAGGRDTQYF. In DNA, the CDR3 is TGTGCCAGCAGCCAACGATTAGCGGGGGGGCGAGATACGCAGTATTTT.

There are a few counts of this clonotype. This chain uses TRBV20-1 with TRBJ2-2, with 9 nucleotides matching TRBD2. Germline CDR1 reads DFQATT; CDR2 reads SNEGSKA (reference sequence). This CDR3 contains 16 residues. Trimming cost V 2 bases and J 4 bases; bases outside gene matches: 8. The CDR3 nucleotides read TGCAGTGCTAGAAATAGCGGGGGCCCCGGCACCGGGGAGCTGTTTTTT. Translation gives CSARNSGGPGTGELFF.

The rearrangement joins TRBV7-9 to TRBJ2-3; possibly TRBD1 or TRBD2 for D (5 bases each). Germline V gene lookup returns CDR1 SEHNR and CDR2 FQNEAQ (reference sequence). V gave up 5 bases and J gave up 0 bases, with 12 bases separating them. The CDR3 runs to 15 residues. The CDR3 protein is CASSGTDPSTDTQYF. CDR3 DNA: TGTGCCAGCAGCGGGACCGACCCTAGCACAGATACGCAGTATTTT.

The CDR3 loop is CASSLWADINEQYF. DNA for the CDR3: TGCGCCAGCAGCTTGTGGGCCGACATCAACGAGCAGTACTTC. The chain recombines TRBV5-1 with TRBJ2-7; D gene ambiguous. V was pared by 1 base and J by 5 bases, with 13 bases between. The CDR3 extends over 14 amino acids. The germline V gene has CDR1 SGHRS and CDR2 YFSETQ.

This chain links TRBV6-1 with TRBJ1-5; no clear D. The germline CDR1 and CDR2 sequences are MNHNS and SASEGT. The CDR3 has 15 residues. V was pared by 1 base and J by 6 bases, with 13 bases between. CDR3 coding DNA: TGTGCCAGCAGTGAAGTACACCTATCCGGTCAGCCCCAGCATTTT. This encodes CASSEVHLSGQPQHF.

This sequence joins TRBV7-2 and TRBJ1-1; D is unresolved. The CDR3 has 14 residues. The ends were cut back, 0 bases at V and 2 bases at J, with 7 bases in the middle. Germline assignment: CDR1 SGHTA and CDR2 FQGNSA. CDR3: CASSLASGNTEAFF. For the CDR3, the DNA is TGTGCCAGCAGCTTAGCCTCAGGTAACACTGAAGCTTTCTTT. The whole variable domain, filled in from reference TRBV7-2 and TRBJ1-1, reads GAGVSQSPSNKVTEKGKDVELRCDPISGHTALYWYRQSLGQGLEFLIYFQGNSAPDKSGLPSDRFSAERTGGSVSTLTIQRTQQEDSAVYLCASSLASGNTEAFFGQGTRLTVV.

This clonotype ranks as medium-sized. This rearrangement joins TRBV7-2 to TRBJ2-7; TRBD1 might be the D (6 bases). Germline V lookup: CDR1 SGHTA, CDR2 FQGNSA. V was trimmed by 2 bases and J by 10 bases, leaving 15 bases between them. This CDR3 is 13 amino acids long. CDR3 in amino acids: CASSLTGTQDQYF. The CDR3 region has the DNA TGTGCCAGCAGCTTAACAGGGACCCAAGATCAGTACTTC. Using reference TRBV7-2 and TRBJ2-7 for the parts outside the CDR3, the full variable domain is GAGVSQSPSNKVTEKGKDVELRCDPISGHTALYWYRQSLGQGLEFLIYFQGNSAPDKSGLPSDRFSAERTGGSVSTLTIQRTQQEDSAVYLCASSLTGTQDQYFGPGTRLTVT.

The CDR3 here is CSARPFTRAGANVLTF. CDR3 sequence (DNA): TGCAGTGCTAGGCCCTTTACCAGGGCTGGGGCCAACGTCCTGACTTTC. The rearrangement links TRBV20-1 to TRBJ2-6; D may be TRBD1 (5 bases). This CDR3 has 16 residues. Trimming took off 3 bases at V and 2 bases at J, with 14 bases between the two ends. Germline CDR1 is DFQATT and CDR2 is SNEGSKA (reference sequence).

This clonotype was observed at least ten times. The chain recombines TRBV12-3 or TRBV12-4 with TRBJ1-6, with D unclear. The V end lost 5 bases, the J end lost 9 bases, and 14 bases lay between the germline ends. The CDR3 spans 14 residues. The CDR3 region is CASSPYLGGSPLHF. In DNA, the CDR3 is TGTGCCAGCAGTCCCTACCTGGGCGGTTCACCCCTCCACTTT.

This clonotype was observed a handful of times. This chain connects TRBV5-8 to TRBJ2-1, with 10 bases identical to TRBD1. V lost 4 bases, J lost 8 bases, and 9 bases stayed unmatched. Germline values: CDR1 SGHTS, CDR2 YDEGEE. This CDR3 comprises 15 residues. CDR3 loop: CASSTTGTGVHEQFF. CDR3 bases: TGTGCCAGCAGCACCACCGGGACAGGGGTTCATGAGCAGTTCTTC.

This chain uses TRBV2 with TRBJ2-3, with D perhaps matching TRBD1 (5 bases). The CDR3 contains 12 residues. The V end lost 10 bases, the J end lost 6 bases, and 14 bases lay between the germline ends. Germline-derived CDR1 and CDR2 are SNHLY and FYNNEI. The CDR3 reads CAISGGADTQYF. The CDR3 coding sequence is TGTGCCATCTCCGGTGGGGCGGATACGCAGTATTTT.

The chain has TRBV18 and TRBJ1-2; D not certain. V lost 2 bases, J lost 7 bases, and 17 bases lay in between. The CDR3 is 15 amino acids. The germline V gene has CDR1 KGHSH and CDR2 LQKENI. The CDR3 spells CASSPGLIEGGGYTF. The CDR3 DNA is TGTGCCAGCTCACCAGGCTTGATTGAGGGAGGTGGCTACACCTTC.

In its sample, this clonotype was seen a few times. V gene TRBV11-2 combines with J gene TRBJ2-2, with 13 bases fitting TRBD2. This CDR3 is built from 18 residues. Trimming removed 5 bases from V and 4 bases from J; junction bases left unmatched: 10. CDR1 SGHAT and CDR2 FQNNGV come from the germline V gene. CDR3 in DNA: TGTGCCAGCAGCATCCAAAAACTAGCGGGAGGGAGCACCGGGGAGCTGTTTTTT. Its translation: CASSIQKLAGGSTGELFF.

The chain couples TRBV6-2 or TRBV6-3 to TRBJ1-5; possible D gene TRBD1, 5 bases. The CDR3 has 14 amino acids. The germline CDR1 and CDR2 sequences are MNHEY and SVGEGT. Trimming removed 6 bases at V and 3 bases at J, with 12 bases between. The CDR3 DNA follows: TGTGCCAGCAGGTTGACAGTTTCCAATCAGCCCCAGCATTTT. Residues: CASRLTVSNQPQHF.

This clonotype was observed a few times. This chain connects TRBV9 to TRBJ2-2; TRBD1 matches 9 bases. J was trimmed by 6 bases and V by 5 bases; bases with no gene match: 8. CDR3 length: 15 residues. Germline CDR1 SGDLS, CDR2 YYNGEE. CDR3: CASSPGQGGSGELFF. The CDR3 DNA follows: TGTGCCAGCAGTCCGGGACAGGGTGGTTCCGGGGAGCTGTTTTTT.

The chain has TRBV10-3 and TRBJ1-5; 9 bases fit TRBD1. In germline, CDR1 is ENHRY, CDR2 SYGVKD. The CDR3 runs to 15 residues. V was clipped by 2 bases and J by 6 bases; unmatched bases: 5. CDR3 in amino acids: CAISEGTGTSQPQHF. The CDR3 DNA reads TGTGCCATCAGTGAGGGGACAGGGACAAGTCAGCCCCAGCATTTT.

The genes are TRBV3-1 and TRBJ1-6, with 8 bases aligning to TRBD1. After removal of 1 base from V and 5 bases from J, the junction contained 7 bases not matched to a gene. This CDR3 is 17 amino acids long. Germline CDR1 is LGHDT and CDR2 is YNNKEL (reference sequence). CDR3 residues: CASSQVGQGVNNSPLHF. The CDR3 DNA follows: TGTGCCAGCAGCCAAGTAGGACAGGGTGTTAATAATTCACCCCTCCACTTT.

The chain has TRBV10-2 and TRBJ2-7; no reliable D call. The CDR3 covers 12 residues. Germline V CDR1 and CDR2: WSHSY, SAAADI. V was pared by 5 bases and J by 3 bases, with 8 bases between. The CDR3 DNA reads as TGCGCCAGCAGTCCTTCGGTCTACGAGCAGTACTTC. Its protein product is CASSPSVYEQYF.

This chain links TRBV30 with TRBJ1-1; 10 bases match TRBD1. The CDR3 contains 14 residues. Germline CDR1 GTSNPN, CDR2 SVGIG (reference sequence). V trimming: 4 bases; J trimming: 4 bases; junction bases outside the gene matches: 6. CDR3 bases: TGTGCCTGGAAGGGACAGGGGTATGTCACTGAAGCTTTCTTT. Amino acids: CAWKGQGYVTEAFF.

The J gene is TRBJ2-5, the V gene TRBV7-6, with 10 bases identical to TRBD2. The CDR3 is 16 amino acids. Germline trimming cut 1 base from V and 4 bases from J; bases unmatched to any gene: 6. Per the germline V gene, CDR1 is SGHVS and CDR2 is FNYEAQ. In nucleotides, the CDR3 is TGTGCCAGCAGCTTAGAAGTCCTAGCGGGAGTAGAGACCCAGTACTTC. Translating gives CASSLEVLAGVETQYF.